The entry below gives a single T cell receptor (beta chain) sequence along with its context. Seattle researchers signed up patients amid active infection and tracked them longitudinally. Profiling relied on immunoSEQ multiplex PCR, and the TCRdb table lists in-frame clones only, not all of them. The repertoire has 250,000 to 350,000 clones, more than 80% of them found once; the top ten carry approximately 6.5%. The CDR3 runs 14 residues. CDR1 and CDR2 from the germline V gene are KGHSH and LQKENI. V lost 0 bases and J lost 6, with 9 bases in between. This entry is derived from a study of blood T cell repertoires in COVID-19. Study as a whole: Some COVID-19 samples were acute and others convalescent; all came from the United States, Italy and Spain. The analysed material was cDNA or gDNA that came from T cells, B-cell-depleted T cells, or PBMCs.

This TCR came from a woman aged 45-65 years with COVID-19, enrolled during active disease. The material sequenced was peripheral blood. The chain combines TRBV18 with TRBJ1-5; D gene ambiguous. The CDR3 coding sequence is TGTGCCAGCTCACCACCGATCGGCGGTCAGCCCCAGCATTTT. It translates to CASSPPIGGQPQHF. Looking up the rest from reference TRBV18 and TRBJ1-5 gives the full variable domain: NAGVMQNPRHLVRRRGQEARLRCSPMKGHSHVYWYRQLPEEGLKFMVYLQKENIIDESGMPKERFSAEFPKEGPSILRIQQVVRGDSAAYFCASSPPIGGQPQHFGDGTRLSIL.